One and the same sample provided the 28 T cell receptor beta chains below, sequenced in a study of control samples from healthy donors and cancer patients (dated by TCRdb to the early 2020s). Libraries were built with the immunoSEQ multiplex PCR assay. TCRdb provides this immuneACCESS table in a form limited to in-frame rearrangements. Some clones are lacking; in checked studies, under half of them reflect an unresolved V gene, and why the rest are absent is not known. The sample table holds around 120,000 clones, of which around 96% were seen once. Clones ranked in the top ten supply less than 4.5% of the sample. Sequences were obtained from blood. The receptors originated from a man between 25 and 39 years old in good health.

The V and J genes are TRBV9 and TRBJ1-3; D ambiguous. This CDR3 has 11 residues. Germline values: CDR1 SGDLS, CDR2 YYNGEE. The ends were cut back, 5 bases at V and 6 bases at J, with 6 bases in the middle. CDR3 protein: CASRDENTIYF. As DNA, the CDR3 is TGTGCCAGCAGAGACGAAAACACCATATATTTT.

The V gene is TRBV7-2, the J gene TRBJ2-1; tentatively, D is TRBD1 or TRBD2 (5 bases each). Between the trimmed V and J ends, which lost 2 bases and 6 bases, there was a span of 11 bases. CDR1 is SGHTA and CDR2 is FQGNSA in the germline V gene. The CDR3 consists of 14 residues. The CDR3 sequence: CASSLLPGTNEQFF. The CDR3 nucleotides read TGTGCCAGCAGCTTATTGCCGGGGACCAATGAGCAGTTCTTC. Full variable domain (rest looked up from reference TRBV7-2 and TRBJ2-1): GAGVSQSPSNKVTEKGKDVELRCDPISGHTALYWYRQSLGQGLEFLIYFQGNSAPDKSGLPSDRFSAERTGGSVSTLTIQRTQQEDSAVYLCASSLLPGTNEQFFGPGTRLTVL.

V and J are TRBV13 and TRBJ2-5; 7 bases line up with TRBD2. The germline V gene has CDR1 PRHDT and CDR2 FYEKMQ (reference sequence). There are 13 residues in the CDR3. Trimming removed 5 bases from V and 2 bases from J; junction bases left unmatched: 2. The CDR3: CASSPGGQETQYF. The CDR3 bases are TGTGCCAGCAGCCCCGGGGGGCAAGAGACCCAGTACTTC.

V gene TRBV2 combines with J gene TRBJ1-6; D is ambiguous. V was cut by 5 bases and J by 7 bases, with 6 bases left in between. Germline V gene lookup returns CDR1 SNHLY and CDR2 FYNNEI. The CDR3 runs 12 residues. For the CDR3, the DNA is TGTGCCAGCAGTCGAATCAATTCACCCCTCCACTTT. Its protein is CASSRINSPLHF. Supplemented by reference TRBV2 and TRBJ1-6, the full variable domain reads EPEVTQTPSHQVTQMGQEVILRCVPISNHLYFYWYRQILGQKVEFLVSFYNNEISEKSEIFDDQFSVERPDGSNFTLKIRSTKLEDSAMYFCASSRINSPLHFGNGTRLTVT.

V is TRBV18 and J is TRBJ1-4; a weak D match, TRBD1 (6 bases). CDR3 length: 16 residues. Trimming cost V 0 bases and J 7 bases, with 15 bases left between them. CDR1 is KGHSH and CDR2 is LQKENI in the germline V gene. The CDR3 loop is CASSPPRVTGGEKLFF. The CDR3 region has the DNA TGTGCCAGCTCACCACCGAGGGTGACAGGAGGTGAAAAACTGTTTTTT.

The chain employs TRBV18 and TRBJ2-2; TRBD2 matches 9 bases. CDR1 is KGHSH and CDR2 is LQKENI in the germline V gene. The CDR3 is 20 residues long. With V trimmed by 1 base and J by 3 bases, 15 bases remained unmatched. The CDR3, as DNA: TGTGCCAGCTCACCACGGAGTAATTTCAGGTCTAGCGGGGACACCGGGGAGCTGTTTTTT. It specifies CASSPRSNFRSSGDTGELFF.

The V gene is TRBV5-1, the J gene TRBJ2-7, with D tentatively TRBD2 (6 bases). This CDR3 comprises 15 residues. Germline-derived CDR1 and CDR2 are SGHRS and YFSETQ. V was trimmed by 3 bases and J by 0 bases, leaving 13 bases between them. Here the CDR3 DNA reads TGCGCCAGCAGCTACTTGGAGGGCAACTCCTACGAGCAGTACTTC. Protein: CASSYLEGNSYEQYF.

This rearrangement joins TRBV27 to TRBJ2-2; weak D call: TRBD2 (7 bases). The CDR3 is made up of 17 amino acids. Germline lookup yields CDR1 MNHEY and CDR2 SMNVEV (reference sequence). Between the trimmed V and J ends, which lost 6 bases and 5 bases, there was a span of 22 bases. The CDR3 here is CASSWRALGGGTGELFF. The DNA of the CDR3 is TGTGCCAGCAGCTGGCGGGCCCTAGGGGGGGGTACCGGGGAGCTGTTTTTT.

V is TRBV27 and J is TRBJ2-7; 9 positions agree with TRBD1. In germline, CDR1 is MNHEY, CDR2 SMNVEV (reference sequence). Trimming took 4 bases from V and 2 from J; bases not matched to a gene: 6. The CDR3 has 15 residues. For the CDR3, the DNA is TGTGCCAGCAGTTACCGACAGGGGGTTACCTACGAGCAGTACTTC. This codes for CASSYRQGVTYEQYF.

CDR3 sequence: CASSKSYEQYF. CDR3 DNA sequence: TGTGCCAGCAGTAAATCCTACGAGCAGTACTTC. The chain couples TRBV21-1 to TRBJ2-7. TRBV21-1 is a recognized pseudogene. The CDR3 consists of 11 residues.

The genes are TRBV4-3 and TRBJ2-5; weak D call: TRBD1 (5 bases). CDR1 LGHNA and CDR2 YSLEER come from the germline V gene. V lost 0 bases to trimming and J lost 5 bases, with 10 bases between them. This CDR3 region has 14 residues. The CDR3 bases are TGCGCCAGCAGCCAAGAGTTCAGGGCGGAGACCCAGTACTTC. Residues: CASSQEFRAETQYF.

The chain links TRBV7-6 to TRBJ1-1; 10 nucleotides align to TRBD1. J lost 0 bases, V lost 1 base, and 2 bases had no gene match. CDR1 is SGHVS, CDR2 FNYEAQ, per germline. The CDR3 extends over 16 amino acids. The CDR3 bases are TGTGCCAGCAGCTTAGTGGGACAGGGGATGAACACTGAAGCTTTCTTT. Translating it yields CASSLVGQGMNTEAFF.

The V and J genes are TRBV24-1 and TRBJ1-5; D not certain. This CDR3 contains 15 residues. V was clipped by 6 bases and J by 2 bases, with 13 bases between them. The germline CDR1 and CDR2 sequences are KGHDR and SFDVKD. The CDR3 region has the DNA TGTGCCACCAGTCGACCCCCCCGGGGCAATCAGCCCCAGCATTTT. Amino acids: CATSRPPRGNQPQHF.

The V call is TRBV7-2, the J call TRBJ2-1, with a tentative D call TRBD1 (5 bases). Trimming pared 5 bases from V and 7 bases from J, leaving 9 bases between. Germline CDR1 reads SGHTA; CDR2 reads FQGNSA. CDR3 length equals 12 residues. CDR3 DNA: TGTGCCAGCAGCCTCAGGGTGAATGAGCAGTTCTTC. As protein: CASSLRVNEQFF.

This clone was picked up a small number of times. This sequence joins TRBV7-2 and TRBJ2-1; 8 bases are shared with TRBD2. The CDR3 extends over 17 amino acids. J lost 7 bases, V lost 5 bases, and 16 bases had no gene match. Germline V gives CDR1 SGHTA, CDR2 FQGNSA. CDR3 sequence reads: CASSHTVNGGAGNEQFF. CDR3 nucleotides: TGTGCCAGCAGCCATACGGTGAACGGGGGGGCCGGGAATGAGCAGTTCTTC.

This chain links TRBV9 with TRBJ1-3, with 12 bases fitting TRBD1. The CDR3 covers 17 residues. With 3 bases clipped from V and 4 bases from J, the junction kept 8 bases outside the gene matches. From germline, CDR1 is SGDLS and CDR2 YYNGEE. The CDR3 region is CASSASGQGAMGNTIYF. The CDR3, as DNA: TGTGCCAGCAGCGCTTCGGGACAGGGGGCAATGGGAAACACCATATATTTT.

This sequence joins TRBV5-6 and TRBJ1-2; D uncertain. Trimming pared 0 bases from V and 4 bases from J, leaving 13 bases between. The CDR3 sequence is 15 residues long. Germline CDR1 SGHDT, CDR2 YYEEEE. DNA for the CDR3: TGTGCCAGCAGCTTGGGGACCGCTACCACCTATGGCTACACCTTC. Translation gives CASSLGTATTYGYTF.

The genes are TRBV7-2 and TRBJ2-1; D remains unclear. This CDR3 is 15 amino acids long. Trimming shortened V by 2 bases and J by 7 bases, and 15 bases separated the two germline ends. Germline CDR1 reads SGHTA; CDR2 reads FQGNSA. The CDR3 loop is CASSLPLSGLNEQFF. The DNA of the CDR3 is TGTGCCAGCAGCTTACCCTTGTCAGGTTTAAATGAGCAGTTCTTC.

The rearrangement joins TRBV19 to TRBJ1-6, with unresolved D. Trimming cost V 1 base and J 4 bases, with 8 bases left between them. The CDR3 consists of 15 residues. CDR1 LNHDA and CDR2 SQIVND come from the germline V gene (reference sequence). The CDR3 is CASSIADGYNSPLHF. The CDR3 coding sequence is TGTGCCAGTAGTATAGCAGACGGATATAATTCACCCCTCCACTTT.

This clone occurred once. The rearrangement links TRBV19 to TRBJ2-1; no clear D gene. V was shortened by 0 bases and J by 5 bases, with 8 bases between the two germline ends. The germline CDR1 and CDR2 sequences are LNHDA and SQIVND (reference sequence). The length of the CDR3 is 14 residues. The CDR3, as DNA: TGTGCCAGTAGTATAGATCTGGGGAACAATGAGCAGTTCTTC. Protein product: CASSIDLGNNEQFF.

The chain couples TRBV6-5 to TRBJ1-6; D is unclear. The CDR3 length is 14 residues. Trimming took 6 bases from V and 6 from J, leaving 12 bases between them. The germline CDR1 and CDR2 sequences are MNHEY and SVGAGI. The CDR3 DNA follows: TGTGCCAGCAGCTATGAACTATCTAATTCACCCCTCCACTTT. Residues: CASSYELSNSPLHF.

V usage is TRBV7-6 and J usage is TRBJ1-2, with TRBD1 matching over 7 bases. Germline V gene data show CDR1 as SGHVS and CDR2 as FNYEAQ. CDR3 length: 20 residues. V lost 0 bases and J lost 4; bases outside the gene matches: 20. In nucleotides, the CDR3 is TGTGCCAGCAGCTTAGCGCGGGGAGTGGACAGGAGCCAAAACTTCTATGGCTACACCTTC. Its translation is CASSLARGVDRSQNFYGYTF.

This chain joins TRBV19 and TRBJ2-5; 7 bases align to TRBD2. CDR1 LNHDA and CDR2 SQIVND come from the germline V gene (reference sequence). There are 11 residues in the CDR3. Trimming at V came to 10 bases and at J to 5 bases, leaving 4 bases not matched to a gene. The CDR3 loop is CATLRGETQYF. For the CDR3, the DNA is TGTGCCACCCTGCGGGGGGAGACCCAGTACTTC.

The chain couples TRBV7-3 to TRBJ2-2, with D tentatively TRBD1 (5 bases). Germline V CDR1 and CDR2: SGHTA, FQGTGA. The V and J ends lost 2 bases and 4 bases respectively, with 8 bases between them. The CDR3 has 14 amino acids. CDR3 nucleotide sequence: TGTGCCAGCAGCTTACAGGGAACCACCGGGGAGCTGTTTTTT. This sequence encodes CASSLQGTTGELFF.

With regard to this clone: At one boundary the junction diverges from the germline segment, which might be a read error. The DNA for the CDR3 is TGTGCCAGCAGCGTAGGTAGCTATCAGCCCCAGCATTTT. Protein product: CASSVGSYQPQHF. This chain uses TRBV9 with TRBJ1-5; D is unresolved. The germline gives CDR1 SGDLS, CDR2 YYNGEE. The CDR3 sequence is 13 residues long.

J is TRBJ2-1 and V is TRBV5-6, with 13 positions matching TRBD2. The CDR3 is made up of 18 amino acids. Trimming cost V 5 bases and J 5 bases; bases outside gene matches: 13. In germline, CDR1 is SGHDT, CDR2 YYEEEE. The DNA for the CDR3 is TGTGCCAGCAGTTATAGGACTAGCGGGGGCCTCGTGGACAATGAGCAGTTCTTC. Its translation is CASSYRTSGGLVDNEQFF.

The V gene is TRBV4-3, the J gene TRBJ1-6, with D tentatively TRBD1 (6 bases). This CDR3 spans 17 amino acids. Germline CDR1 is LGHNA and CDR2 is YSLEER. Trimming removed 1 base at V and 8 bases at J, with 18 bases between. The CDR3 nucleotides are TGCGCCAGCAGCCAAGCCCAGGGGACTACCGGGGATTCACCCCTCCACTTT. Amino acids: CASSQAQGTTGDSPLHF.

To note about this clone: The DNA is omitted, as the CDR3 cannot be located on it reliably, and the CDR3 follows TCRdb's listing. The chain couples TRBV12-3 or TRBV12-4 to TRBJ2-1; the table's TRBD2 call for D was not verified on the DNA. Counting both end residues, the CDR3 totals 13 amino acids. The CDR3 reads CASSFLEINEQFF.